This T cell receptor (beta chain) was identified during a study of STAT5B mutations in CD4+ large granular lymphocyte leukemia. Study results and limitations: Without HLA matching, higher CD4+ than CD8+ T-LGLL clonality could reflect small sample size. Top patient clones used TRBV06 genes more often: 8/27 versus 2/35 in controls. No patients shared main leukemic clonotypes, though roughly 23% appeared at low frequency elsewhere.

A note on this clone: Antigen: not known.

V lost 2 bases and J lost 3; bases outside the gene matches: 4. The CDR3 is 15 amino acids. Germline CDR1 is SQVTM and CDR2 is ANQGSEA. Assay used: immunoSEQ multiplex PCR; TCRdb lists only in-frame clones, some missing. This sample yields about 32,000 clones, of which roughly 78% are seen a single time; less than 0.5% belongs to the top ten. The sample comprised CD4+ T cells from blood buffy coats. The rearrangement joins TRBV29-1 to TRBJ2-2; 9 bases are shared with TRBD1. The TCR sequence derives from a human donor in good health. The CDR3 DNA reads TGCAGCGTTGAACACAGGGGGCTGGACACCGGGGAGCTGTTTTTT. It translates to CSVEHRGLDTGELFF.